These 2 T cell receptor beta chains originate from one sample sequenced in a study of identifying expanded T cells in peripheral blood. Clones were read by immunoSEQ multiplex PCR, and TCRdb kept only the in-frame ones, dropping some. The sample has 80,000 to 90,000 clones; approximately 89% are singletons. Sequencing was carried out using blood. These receptors all stem from a person aged 18-69 years in good health.

The rearrangement joins TRBV5-5 to TRBJ2-1; the match to TRBD1 covers 10 bases. Germline loops: CDR1 SGHKS, CDR2 YYEKEE (reference sequence). V dropped 0 bases and J dropped 3; count of bases not matched to a gene: 3. The CDR3 runs 16 residues. CDR3 amino acids: CASSLGTGGVYNEQFF. The DNA for the CDR3 is TGTGCCAGCAGCTTGGGGACAGGGGGAGTCTACAATGAGCAGTTCTTC. Filled out from reference TRBV5-5 and TRBJ2-1, the complete variable domain reads DAGVTQSPTHLIKTRGQQVTLRCSPISGHKSVSWYQQVLGQGPQFIFQYYEKEERGRGNFPDRFSARQFPNYSSELNVNALLLGDSALYLCASSLGTGGVYNEQFFGPGTRLTVL.

The chain uses TRBV7-8 and TRBJ1-2, with 7 bases matching TRBD1. With 5 bases clipped from V and 8 bases from J, the junction kept 8 bases outside the gene matches. The CDR3 spans 13 residues. Germline CDR1 and CDR2: SGHVS and FQNEAQ. The CDR3 spells CASSSTGVLGYTF. CDR3 nucleotides: TGTGCCAGCAGCAGTACAGGGGTGTTGGGCTACACCTTC.